This note documents a single TCR beta chain sequence. The antigen it recognizes is unknown. Qualities for individual bases were not recorded, and no much larger clone is one base off. The method was the immunoSEQ multiplex PCR assay. Concerning the study's data processing: A statistical classification framework was built for diagnosing cytomegalovirus status from the catalog of TCR beta chain sequences. The table was pulled from immuneACCESS by TCRdb, which kept in-frame rearrangements only. Such tables lose some clones; where checked, under half of the loss comes from unresolved V genes, and the rest has no known cause. The V and J calls and the clone size are those of that table, but D and trimming were determined from the DNA. Across this sample there are fewer than 95,000 clones, with 84% seen only once. In total, the top ten clones hold about 12% of the sample. V is reduced by 4 bases and J by 3 bases, leaving a spacing of 7 bases between them. The germline V gene encodes CDR1 MGHRA and CDR2 YSYEKL. Taken from cysteine to phenylalanine, the CDR3 has 12 residues. The sequence is cut down to CDR3 DNA, 36 bases in frame from base 1.

Separate from the approximately 690-subject first cohort, the validation cohort of roughly 120 subjects was the group to which the donors belonged. These data are taken from a study of cytomegalovirus exposure and HLA in healthy donors listed by TCRdb under 2017. For the study in its entirety: According to a later analysis, the roughly 130 validation repertoires were produced on the same platform as the approximately 610 repertoires of the first cohort. A separate validation cohort of some 130 different subjects was used in addition to the 666-subject first cohort. The study was designed to test whether signatures of past pathogen exposure could be identified by cataloging public T cell receptors. To predict cytomegalovirus infection status, the study brought together high-throughput TCR immunosequencing, statistical association of individual TCRs with disease status, and machine learning.

Study-wide conclusions, independent of this receptor: A few of the identified cytomegalovirus-associated TCR beta chains were confirmed in vitro to be specific for cytomegalovirus antigens. It was suggested by the authors that the approach could potentially be generalized to other disease states and immunological phenotypes. In the study, about 150 TCR beta chains were listed as associated with cytomegalovirus. A later analysis lacked HLA typing for the validation cohort, so it scored co-occurrence in that cohort across all 130 or so repertoires. The classifier was reported to diagnose cytomegalovirus status with high specificity and sensitivity in both the original and validation cohorts. Most TCR sequences were seen in very few donors, while some public TCRs were found in many individuals. In a later analysis, TCRs clustered in the first cohort were found to also tend to co-occur in the 100 to 150 validation repertoires, with over 90% of cluster scores above 0.

The sample consisted of PBMCs. The origin of this receptor is a young woman in good health and CMV-seropositive. Recombination linked TRBV4-1 to TRBJ2-7, with the D gene too uncertain to name. The encoded CDR3 is CASSPSDYEQYF. The nucleotide sequence is given as TGCGCCAGCAGCCCTTCAGACTACGAGCAGTACTTC.